The next 25 T cell receptor beta chains were all read from a single sample in a study of T cell responses to AZD1222 COVID-19 vaccine. TCRdb's table, derived via immunoSEQ multiplex PCR, lists solely in-frame clones and lacks some. The data hold 95,000 to 150,000 clones, with roughly 90% observed a single time. The specimen was peripheral blood, collected on day 0 of MenACWY control vaccination. The origin of the receptors is an adult in good health.

This chain uses TRBV11-2 with TRBJ1-1; 7 bases line up with TRBD1. The CDR3 consists of 16 residues. CDR1 is SGHAT and CDR2 is FQNNGV in the germline V gene. After removal of 1 base from V and 0 bases from J, the junction contained 5 bases not matched to a gene. The CDR3 reads CASSLARGNMNTEAFF. Here the CDR3 DNA reads TGTGCCAGCAGCTTAGCCAGGGGGAACATGAACACTGAAGCTTTCTTT.

This chain uses TRBV7-2 with TRBJ2-7; D is unresolved. CDR3 length: 14 amino acids. Germline CDR1 and CDR2: SGHTA and FQGNSA. V was pared by 1 base and J by 3 bases, with 10 bases between. Written as DNA, the CDR3 is TGTGCCAGCAGCTTAGGTGTAGGAAACTACGAGCAGTACTTC. Translation gives CASSLGVGNYEQYF.

The rearrangement uses TRBV27 and TRBJ1-2; D not resolved. The CDR3 is 13 amino acids. Between the trimmed V and J ends, which lost 5 bases and 2 bases, there was a span of 9 bases. Germline V gene data show CDR1 as MNHEY and CDR2 as SMNVEV (reference sequence). CDR3: CASSRTGNYGYTF. CDR3 DNA sequence: TGTGCCAGCAGTCGGACTGGAAACTATGGCTACACCTTC.

This rearrangement joins TRBV6-5 to TRBJ1-1; no clear D gene. CDR1 and CDR2 (germline): MNHEY, SVGAGI. The CDR3 contains 12 residues. V lost 5 bases and J 3 bases, leaving 7 bases between the germline ends. The CDR3, as DNA: TGTGCCAGCAGTCGTCTCCACACTGAAGCTTTCTTT. Translated: CASSRLHTEAFF.

This clone appeared once. The rearrangement links TRBV29-1 to TRBJ2-5; D is unclear. CDR1 is SQVTM and CDR2 is ANQGSEA in the germline V gene. V gave up 6 bases and J gave up 4 bases, with 12 bases separating them. The CDR3 runs to 12 residues. For the CDR3, the DNA is TGCAGCGTCGAGCTATGGAGAGAGACCCAGTACTTC. Translation gives CSVELWRETQYF.

The DNA for the CDR3 is TGTGCCAGCAGCCCCGGGGACTGGGCCTATGGCTACACCTTC. Translated: CASSPGDWAYGYTF. The chain recombines TRBV7-9 with TRBJ1-2; a weak D match, TRBD1 (5 bases). CDR1 and CDR2 from the germline V gene are SEHNR and FQNEAQ (reference sequence). The CDR3 is made up of 14 amino acids. Trimming removed 5 bases from V and 4 bases from J, with 14 bases in between.

The CDR3 coding sequence is TGTGCCAGCAGCGTGTCTAGCGGGAGTCGTGAGCAGTTCTTC. This translates into CASSVSSGSREQFF. The chain combines TRBV9 with TRBJ2-1; 10 bases are a match to TRBD2. V lost 2 bases to trimming and J lost 9 bases; unmatched junction nucleotides: 5. The germline V gene encodes CDR1 SGDLS and CDR2 YYNGEE. CDR3 length: 14 residues.

J is TRBJ2-7 and V is TRBV9; D is ambiguous. V was clipped by 0 bases and J by 0 bases, with 4 bases between them. The CDR3 has 13 residues. The V gene's germline CDR1 is SGDLS and CDR2 YYNGEE. In DNA, the CDR3 is TGTGCCAGCAGCGTAGGCATCTCCTACGAGCAGTACTTC. Translation: CASSVGISYEQYF.

The chain links TRBV10-2 to TRBJ1-1; no clear D. Trimming took 7 bases from V and 1 from J, leaving 10 bases between them. Looked up from germline, CDR1 is WSHSY and CDR2 is SAAADI. CDR3 length: 13 residues. CDR3 bases: TGCGCCAGCATGAACATGGGGAACACTGAAGCTTTCTTT. Encoded protein: CASMNMGNTEAFF.

The V gene is TRBV5-1, the J gene TRBJ2-3; D is unresolved. CDR1 SGHRS and CDR2 YFSETQ come from the germline V gene. Trimming removed 0 bases at V and 3 bases at J, with 8 bases between. The CDR3 length is 14 residues. CDR3 amino acids: CASSLGPATDTQYF. The CDR3 DNA is TGCGCCAGCAGCTTGGGGCCAGCAACAGATACGCAGTATTTT.

This rearrangement joins TRBV30 to TRBJ2-5; D gene unclear. Deletions cut 5 bases from V and 3 bases from J, with 19 bases between. The V gene's germline CDR1 is GTSNPN and CDR2 SVGIG (reference sequence). This CDR3 is built from 15 residues. The DNA of the CDR3 is TGTGCCTGGGACCTAGGCAGCGCCCCTAAAGAGACCCAGTACTTC. Amino acid sequence: CAWDLGSAPKETQYF.

V gene TRBV11-2 combines with J gene TRBJ2-3; D remains unclear. Germline V lookup: CDR1 SGHAT, CDR2 FQNNGV. The CDR3 is made up of 15 amino acids. The V end lost 5 bases, the J end lost 6 bases, and 18 bases lay between the germline ends. The CDR3: CASSPPLNTQDTQYF. In DNA, the CDR3 is TGTGCCAGCAGCCCGCCCCTGAACACACAGGATACGCAGTATTTT.

This clone was picked up one time. V usage is TRBV11-2 and J usage is TRBJ2-1, with D unresolved. The V gene's germline CDR1 is SGHAT and CDR2 FQNNGV. The CDR3 spans 16 residues. Trimming shortened V by 4 bases and J by 7 bases, and 20 bases separated the two germline ends. The CDR3: CASSYLQWTGFNEQFF. The CDR3 region has the DNA TGTGCCAGCAGCTACCTTCAGTGGACCGGGTTTAATGAGCAGTTCTTC.

This chain uses TRBV5-4 with TRBJ2-7, with D possibly being TRBD2 (6 bases). With 4 bases removed from V and 3 bases from J, the gap between germline ends came to 14 bases. Germline lookup yields CDR1 SGHNT and CDR2 YYREEE (reference sequence). This CDR3 contains 14 residues. The CDR3 loop reads CASSAAGLRYEQYF. The CDR3 DNA reads TGTGCCAGCAGCGCGGCGGGACTCCGCTACGAGCAGTACTTC.

The rearrangement links TRBV19 to TRBJ2-6, with D tentatively TRBD1 (6 bases). This CDR3 has 18 amino acids. The V end was cut by 3 bases, the J end by 0 bases, with 15 bases between. Germline loops: CDR1 LNHDA, CDR2 SQIVND (reference sequence). In DNA form, the CDR3 reads TGTGCCAGTAGTATCCTCGGGACAAGTAACTCTGGGGCCAACGTCCTGACTTTC. Encoded protein: CASSILGTSNSGANVLTF.

The rearrangement uses TRBV5-1 and TRBJ1-2; D possibly corresponds to TRBD1 (5 bases). CDR1 is SGHRS and CDR2 is YFSETQ in the germline V gene. Trimming removed 2 bases from V and 6 bases from J, with 14 bases in between. This CDR3 comprises 14 residues. The CDR3 DNA follows: TGCGCCAGCAGCTTAACCGGGACCACGGATGGCTACACCTTC. Protein: CASSLTGTTDGYTF.

The chain has TRBV27 and TRBJ1-2; a possible D gene is TRBD1 (6 bases). Trimming shortened V by 3 bases and J by 8 bases, and 16 bases separated the two germline ends. The CDR3 has 14 amino acids. Germline V CDR1 and CDR2: MNHEY, SMNVEV (reference sequence). The CDR3: CASSFRAGEGGYTF. In nucleotides, the CDR3 is TGTGCCAGCAGTTTCAGGGCAGGGGAAGGCGGCTACACCTTC.

The V and J genes are TRBV10-1 and TRBJ1-5, with no clear D. The CDR3 sequence is 16 residues long. The germline V gene encodes CDR1 WNHNN and CDR2 SYGVQD (reference sequence). The V gene lost 4 bases and the J gene lost 1 base, with 14 bases spanning the gap. The CDR3: CASSALNGISNQPQHF. CDR3 bases: TGCGCCAGCAGTGCGTTAAATGGGATAAGCAATCAGCCCCAGCATTTT.

The chain combines TRBV24-1 with TRBJ2-1; tentatively, D is TRBD2 (7 bases). Per germline, CDR1 KGHDR and CDR2 SFDVKD. V was shortened by 7 bases and J by 9 bases, with 18 bases between the two germline ends. The CDR3 covers 14 residues. The CDR3 spells CATRGGASKSEQFF. CDR3 sequence (DNA): TGTGCCACCAGAGGGGGGGCTAGTAAGAGTGAGCAGTTCTTC.

This sequence joins TRBV15 and TRBJ1-6, with D possibly matching TRBD1 (5 bases). Trimming cost V 0 bases and J 8 bases, with 11 bases left between them. Germline CDR1 reads LNHNV; CDR2 reads YYDKDF (reference sequence). This CDR3 comprises 15 residues. CDR3 sequence (DNA): TGTGCCACCAGCAGAGAAGGGGCTTTTGATTCACCCCTCCACTTT. This encodes CATSREGAFDSPLHF.

This rearrangement joins TRBV5-6 to TRBJ2-7, with TRBD1 identical over 8 bases. CDR3 length: 15 amino acids. Looked up from germline, CDR1 is SGHDT and CDR2 is YYEEEE. V was pared by 4 bases and J by 4 bases, with 10 bases of the junction left unmatched. The CDR3 coding sequence is TGTGCCAGCAGCCAAGGACAGGGTTTTGGATACGAGCAGTACTTC. It translates to CASSQGQGFGYEQYF.

The V gene is TRBV6-5, the J gene TRBJ1-2, with a tentative D call TRBD1 (6 bases). The V and J ends lost 6 bases and 3 bases respectively, with 11 bases between them. Germline CDR1 and CDR2: MNHEY and SVGAGI. The CDR3 is made up of 13 amino acids. The CDR3 bases are TGTGCCAGCAGACTAGGACAGCACTATGGCTACACCTTC. This encodes CASRLGQHYGYTF.

This clone was seen a few times. V is TRBV7-2 and J is TRBJ2-3; D gene uncertain. Trimming took off 2 bases at V and 8 bases at J, with 14 bases between the two ends. This CDR3 region has 14 residues. In germline, CDR1 is SGHTA, CDR2 FQGNSA. CDR3 in amino acids: CASSLSRPQGTQYF. DNA for the CDR3: TGTGCCAGCAGCTTAAGCAGACCTCAAGGTACGCAGTATTTT.

The V call is TRBV9, the J call TRBJ2-5, with D tentatively TRBD1 or TRBD2 (5 bases each). CDR1 is SGDLS and CDR2 is YYNGEE in the germline V gene. CDR3 size: 16 residues. Between the trimmed V and J ends, which lost 4 bases and 5 bases, there was a span of 21 bases. The CDR3 protein is CASSLGVAFLGETQYF. The CDR3, as DNA: TGTGCCAGCAGCTTGGGGGTAGCCTTTCTAGGGGAGACCCAGTACTTC.

The gene calls are TRBV11-3 and TRBJ2-7; TRBD1 aligns across 9 bases. From germline, CDR1 is SGHNT and CDR2 YENEEA. The V gene end was trimmed by 5 bases and the J gene end by 3 bases; junction bases not matched to a gene: 11. The CDR3 is 16 amino acids. The CDR3 nucleotides read TGTGCCAGCAGCCCGGGACAGGGCCTGGGGTTCTACGAGCAGTACTTC. Its translation: CASSPGQGLGFYEQYF.